The clone carrying this T cell receptor (beta chain) was seen ten or more times. From germline, CDR1 is MNHEY and CDR2 SVGAGI. CDR3 length: 13 residues. V lost 10 bases and J lost 9, with 22 bases in between. The TCRbeta library incorporated unique molecular identifiers. TCRdb fed the PCR reads into MiXCR, producing one record per CDR3 protein. The sample lists 200,000 to 250,000 distinct CDR3 sequences; about a tenth were seen once. This specimen belongs to a study of T-cell reconstitution after alpha-beta-depleted transplantation in children. The receptor was derived from a human donor who donated a stem cell graft to a child with acute lymphoblastic leukemia. The sample here was PBMCs from the stem cell graft donor, taken from the stem cell graft. The chain recombines TRBV6-5 with TRBJ2-7, with no clear D. CDR3 protein: CATRLASPSWQYF. The CDR3 region has the DNA TGTGCCACCCGTTTAGCCTCTCCGTCGTGGCAGTACTTC.